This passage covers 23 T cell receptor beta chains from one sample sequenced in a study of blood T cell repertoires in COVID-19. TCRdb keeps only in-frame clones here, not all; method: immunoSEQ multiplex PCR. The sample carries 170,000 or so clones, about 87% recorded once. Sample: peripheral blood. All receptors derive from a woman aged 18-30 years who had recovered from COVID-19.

This CDR3 is CASSPRRQGYEQYV. The CDR3, as DNA: TGTGCCAGCAGTCCGCGGCGACAGGGATACGAGCAGTACGTC. This chain joins TRBV27 and TRBJ2-7; 7 bases are shared with TRBD1. The length of the CDR3 is 14 residues. CDR1 MNHEY and CDR2 SMNVEV come from the germline V gene (reference sequence). V shed 5 bases and J 4 bases; nucleotides not matched to a gene: 8.

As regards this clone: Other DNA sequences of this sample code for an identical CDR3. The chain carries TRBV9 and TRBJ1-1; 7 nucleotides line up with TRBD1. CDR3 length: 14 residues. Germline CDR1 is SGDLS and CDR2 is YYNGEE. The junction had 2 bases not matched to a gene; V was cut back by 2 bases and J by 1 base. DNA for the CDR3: TGTGCCAGCAGCGTTGGGACAGAGAACACTGAAGCTTTCTTT. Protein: CASSVGTENTEAFF.

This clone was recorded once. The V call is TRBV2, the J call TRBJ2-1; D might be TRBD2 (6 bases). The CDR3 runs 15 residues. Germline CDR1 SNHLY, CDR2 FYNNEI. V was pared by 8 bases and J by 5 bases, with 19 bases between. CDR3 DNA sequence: TGTGCCAGCCGGAGATGGCTAGCGAGTGACAATGAGCAGTTCTTC. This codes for CASRRWLASDNEQFF.

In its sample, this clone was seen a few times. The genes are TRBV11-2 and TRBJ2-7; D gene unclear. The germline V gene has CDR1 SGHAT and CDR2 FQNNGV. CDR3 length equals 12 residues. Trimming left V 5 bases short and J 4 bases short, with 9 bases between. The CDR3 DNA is TGTGCCAGCAGCCTCCCGAGGTACGAGCAGTACTTC. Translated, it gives CASSLPRYEQYF.

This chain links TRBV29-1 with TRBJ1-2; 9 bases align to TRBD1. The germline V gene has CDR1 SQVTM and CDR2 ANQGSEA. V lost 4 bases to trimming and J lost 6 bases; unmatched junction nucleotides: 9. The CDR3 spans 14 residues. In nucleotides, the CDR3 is TGCAGCGTTGGGGGGGACAGGGTTAGTCATGGCTACACCTTC. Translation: CSVGGDRVSHGYTF.

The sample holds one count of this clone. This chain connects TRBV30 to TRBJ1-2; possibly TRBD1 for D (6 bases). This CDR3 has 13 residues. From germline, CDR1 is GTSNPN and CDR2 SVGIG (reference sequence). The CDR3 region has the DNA TGTGCTTACGGACAGTTAGCTAACTATGGCTACACCTTC. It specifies CAYGQLANYGYTF. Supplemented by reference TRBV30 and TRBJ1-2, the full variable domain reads SQTIHQWPATLVQPVGSPLSLECTVEGTSNPNLYWYRQAAGRGLQLLFYSVGIGQISSEVPQNLSASRPQDRQFILSSKKLLLSDSGFYLCAYGQLANYGYTFGSGTRLTVV.

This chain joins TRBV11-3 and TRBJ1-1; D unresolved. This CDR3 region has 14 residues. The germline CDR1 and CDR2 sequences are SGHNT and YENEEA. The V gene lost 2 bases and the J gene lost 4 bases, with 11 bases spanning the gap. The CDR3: CASSLSTGGTEAFF. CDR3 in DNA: TGTGCCAGCAGCTTATCGACCGGAGGCACTGAAGCTTTCTTT.

The CDR3 spells CSVDRRNYNEQFF. The CDR3 DNA sequence: TGCAGCGTTGATCGGAGAAACTACAATGAGCAGTTCTTC. V usage is TRBV29-1 and J usage is TRBJ2-1, with D unclear. Trimming removed 3 bases at V and 3 bases at J, with 9 bases between. Per the germline V gene, CDR1 is SQVTM and CDR2 is ANQGSEA. The CDR3 spans 13 residues.

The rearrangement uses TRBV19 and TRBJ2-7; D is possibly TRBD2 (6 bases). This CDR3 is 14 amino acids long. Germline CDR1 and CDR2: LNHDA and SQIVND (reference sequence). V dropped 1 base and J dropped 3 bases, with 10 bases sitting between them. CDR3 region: CASSIGGEVYEQYF. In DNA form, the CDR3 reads TGTGCCAGTAGTATAGGCGGGGAGGTCTACGAGCAGTACTTC.

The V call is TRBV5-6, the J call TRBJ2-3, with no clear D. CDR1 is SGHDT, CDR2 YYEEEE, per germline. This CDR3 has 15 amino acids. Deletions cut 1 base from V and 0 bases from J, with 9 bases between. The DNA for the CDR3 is TGTGCCAGCAGCTTGCCTACGACTAGCACAGATACGCAGTATTTT. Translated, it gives CASSLPTTSTDTQYF.

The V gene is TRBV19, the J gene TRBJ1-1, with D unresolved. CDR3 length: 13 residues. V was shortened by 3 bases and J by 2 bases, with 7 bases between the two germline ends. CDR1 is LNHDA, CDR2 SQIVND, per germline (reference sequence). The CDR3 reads CASSIARNTEAFF. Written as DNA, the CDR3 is TGTGCCAGTAGTATTGCGAGAAACACTGAAGCTTTCTTT.

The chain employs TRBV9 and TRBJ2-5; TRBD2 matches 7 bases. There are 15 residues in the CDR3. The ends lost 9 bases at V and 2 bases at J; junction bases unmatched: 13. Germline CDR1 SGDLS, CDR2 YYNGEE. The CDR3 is CAISAASGRQETQYF. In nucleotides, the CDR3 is TGTGCCATCTCAGCAGCTAGCGGCCGACAAGAGACCCAGTACTTC.

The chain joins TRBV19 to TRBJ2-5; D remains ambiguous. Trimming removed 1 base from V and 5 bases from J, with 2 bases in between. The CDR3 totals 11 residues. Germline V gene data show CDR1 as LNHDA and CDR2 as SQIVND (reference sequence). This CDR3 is CASSIAETQYF. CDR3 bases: TGTGCCAGTAGTATAGCGGAGACCCAGTACTTC. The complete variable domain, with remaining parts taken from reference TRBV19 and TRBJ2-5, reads DGGITQSPKYLFRKEGQNVTLSCEQNLNHDAMYWYRQDPGQGLRLIYYSQIVNDFQKGDIAEGYSVSREKKESFPLTVTSAQKNPTAFYLCASSIAETQYFGPGTRLLVL.

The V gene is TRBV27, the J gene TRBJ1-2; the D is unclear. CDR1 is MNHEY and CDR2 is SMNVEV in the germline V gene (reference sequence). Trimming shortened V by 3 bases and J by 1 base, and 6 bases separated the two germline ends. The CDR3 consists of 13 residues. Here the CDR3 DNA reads TGTGCCAGCAGTTTTGTGAGTAACTATGGCTACACCTTC. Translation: CASSFVSNYGYTF.

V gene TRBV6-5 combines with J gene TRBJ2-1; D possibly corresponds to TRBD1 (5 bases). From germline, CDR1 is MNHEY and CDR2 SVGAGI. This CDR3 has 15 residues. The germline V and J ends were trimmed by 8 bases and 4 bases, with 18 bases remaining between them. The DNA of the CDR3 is TGTGCCAGCGCAAAGGTCAGGGTTGGATACAATGAGCAGTTCTTC. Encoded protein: CASAKVRVGYNEQFF.

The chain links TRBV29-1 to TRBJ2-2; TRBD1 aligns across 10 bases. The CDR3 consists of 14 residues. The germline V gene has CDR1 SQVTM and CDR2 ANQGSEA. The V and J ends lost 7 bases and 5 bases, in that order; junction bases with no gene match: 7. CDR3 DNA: TGCAGCGCAAGGGACAGGGGAGGAACCGGGGAGCTGTTTTTT. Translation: CSARDRGGTGELFF.

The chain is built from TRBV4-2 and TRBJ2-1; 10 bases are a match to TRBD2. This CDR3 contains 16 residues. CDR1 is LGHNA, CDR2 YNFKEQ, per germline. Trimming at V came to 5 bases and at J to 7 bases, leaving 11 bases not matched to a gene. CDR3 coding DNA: TGTGCCAGCAGCTCACGGGGGCTAGCGGGAGTTAATGAGCAGTTCTTC. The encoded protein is CASSSRGLAGVNEQFF.

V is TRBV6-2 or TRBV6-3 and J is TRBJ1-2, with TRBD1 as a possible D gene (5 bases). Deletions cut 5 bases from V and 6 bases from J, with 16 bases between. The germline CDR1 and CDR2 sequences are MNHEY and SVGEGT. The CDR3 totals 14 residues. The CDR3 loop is CASSTPDSPDGYTF. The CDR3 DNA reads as TGTGCCAGCAGTACACCCGACAGTCCCGATGGCTACACCTTC.

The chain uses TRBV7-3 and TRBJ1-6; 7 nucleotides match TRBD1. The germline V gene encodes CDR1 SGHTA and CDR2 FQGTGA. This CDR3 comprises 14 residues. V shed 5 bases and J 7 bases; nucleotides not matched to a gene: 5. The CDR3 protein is CASSPGTENSPLHF. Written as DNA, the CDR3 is TGTGCCAGCAGCCCAGGGACAGAAAATTCACCCCTCCACTTT.

The chain's CDR3 is CASSEGPGGHEQYF. The CDR3, as DNA: TGTGCCAGCAGCGAAGGCCCAGGGGGCCACGAGCAGTACTTC. The rearrangement links TRBV11-1 to TRBJ2-7; TRBD1 aligns across 8 bases. J gave up 5 bases and V 5 bases, and 8 bases lay outside the gene matches. This CDR3 is 14 amino acids long. Germline CDR1 is SGHAT and CDR2 is FQDESV (reference sequence).

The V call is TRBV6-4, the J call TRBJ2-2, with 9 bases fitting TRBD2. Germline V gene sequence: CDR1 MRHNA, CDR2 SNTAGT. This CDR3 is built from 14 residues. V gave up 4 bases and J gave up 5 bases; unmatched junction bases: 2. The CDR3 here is CASSASGGTGELFF. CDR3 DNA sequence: TGTGCCAGCAGTGCCAGCGGGGGGACCGGGGAGCTGTTTTTT.

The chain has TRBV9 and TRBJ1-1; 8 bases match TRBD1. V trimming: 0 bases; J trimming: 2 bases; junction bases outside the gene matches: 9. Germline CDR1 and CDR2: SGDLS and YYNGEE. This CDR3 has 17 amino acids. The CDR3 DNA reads TGTGCCAGCAGCGTAGGGACAGGGCCTCCGGTAAACACTGAAGCTTTCTTT. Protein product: CASSVGTGPPVNTEAFF.

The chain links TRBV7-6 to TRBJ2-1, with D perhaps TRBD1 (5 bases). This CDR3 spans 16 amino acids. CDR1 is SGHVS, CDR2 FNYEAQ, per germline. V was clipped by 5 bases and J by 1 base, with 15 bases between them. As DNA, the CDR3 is TGTGCCAGCAGCCCACAGGTGGCGGATTCCTACAATGAGCAGTTCTTC. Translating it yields CASSPQVADSYNEQFF.